This entry concerns a single T cell receptor (beta chain). Its target is unknown. Other DNA sequences from this sample encode an identical CDR3 as well. The data originate from a study of cytomegalovirus exposure and HLA in healthy donors. Study background: Prior work identified 117 million unique TCR beta sequences in around 170 million T cells.

General study results and limits: In all likelihood, a cluster of highly shared sequence variants was a sequencing artifact. Most TCRs appeared rarely, but some public TCRs recurred in many donors. Researchers reported in a later analysis that a missense DCLRE1C variant was tied to TCR beta V- and J-gene trimming.

With 60 Vbeta and 13 Jbeta primers, the PCR was carried out. Here immunoSEQ multiplex PCR was the method, and the copy in TCRdb shows in-frame clones only, minus some. The table lists over 130,000 clones, 80% of them singletons, with about 2.2% in the top ten. V gave up 4 bases and J gave up 3 bases, with 13 bases separating them. The CDR3 sequence is 14 residues long. Germline-derived CDR1 and CDR2 are SGHRS and YFSETQ. The sequenced sample was PBMCs. The origin of this receptor is a man aged 45-65 years in good health and CMV-seronegative. This chain connects TRBV5-1 to TRBJ1-1; no reliable D call. CDR3 loop: CASSPPGRYTEAFF. The CDR3 region has the DNA TGCGCCAGCAGCCCCCCCGGGAGGTACACTGAAGCTTTCTTT.